The sequence of this TCR beta chain was determined in a study of identical twins. Findings and limits, study-wide: Reduced insertions were recorded for abundant cord blood beta clonotypes, with no such pattern in memory repertoires. One should note that invariant MAIT and iNKT cells could partly confound zero-insertion analyses. These conclusions were based on statistical analysis (cross-sectional, not following the same donors).

This CDR3 region has 13 residues. V lost 4 bases and J lost 6, with 13 bases in between. CDR1 is SGHRS, CDR2 YFSETQ, per germline. This clonotype was observed many times. What it binds is not known. With no exceptions, donors were healthy Caucasians. TCRdb reprocessed the 5' RACE reads via MiXCR and lists one record per CDR3 protein. Counted here are just under 650,000 distinct CDR3 sequences, about 7.6% occurring once; the ten biggest clones make up less than 2%. This same sample was also part of a study on yellow fever vaccine responses in identical twins.

V and J are TRBV5-1 and TRBJ1-1; D uncertain. The origin of this receptor is a woman aged 18-29 years in good health. Sequenced sample: PBMCs. The CDR3 loop reads CASSPAGSPEAFF. The DNA for the CDR3 is TGCGCCAGCAGCCCCGCCGGGTCCCCTGAAGCTTTCTTT. Full variable domain (remainder filled in from reference TRBV5-1 and TRBJ1-1): KAGVTQTPRYLIKTRGQQVTLSCSPISGHRSVSWYQQTPGQGLQFLFEYFSETQRNKGNFPGRFSGRQFSNSRSEMNVSTLELGDSALYLCASSPAGSPEAFFGQGTRLTVV.